The 32 T cell receptor beta chains presented below share a single source sample, sequenced in a study of a mutant IDH1 vaccine in newly diagnosed glioma. No antigen has been assigned to these receptors. The sample's time point: week 23, last vaccination. Topical imiquimod was applied with each vaccine dose, which held 300 ug of mutant IDH1 20-mer peptide. TCRdb keeps only in-frame clones here, not all; method: immunoSEQ multiplex PCR. The table lists roughly 52,000 clones, 80% of them singletons. The starting material was PBMCs, obtained from a glioma patient whose treatment included an IDH1 peptide vaccine. The receptors were sampled from a man aged 35 to 55 with glioma.

CDR3 residues: CASSQAPGLAGSTDTQYF. For the CDR3, the DNA is TGTGCCAGCAGCCAGGCCCCGGGACTAGCGGGAAGCACAGATACGCAGTATTTT. This chain joins TRBV4-2 and TRBJ2-3; 13 bases match TRBD2. This CDR3 contains 18 residues. Per germline, CDR1 LGHNA and CDR2 YNFKEQ. The J segment lost 0 bases and the V segment lost 3 bases, leaving 6 bases of the junction unmatched.

The chain joins TRBV19 to TRBJ1-2, with 7 bases matching TRBD1. V was clipped by 1 base and J by 4 bases; unmatched bases: 6. The CDR3 is 15 residues long. Germline CDR1 and CDR2: LNHDA and SQIVND (reference sequence). In DNA form, the CDR3 reads TGTGCCAGTAGTATAGTGGGGGGGACAGTCTATGGCTACACCTTC. As protein: CASSIVGGTVYGYTF.

This chain uses TRBV7-9 with TRBJ1-1; possibly TRBD1 for D (6 bases). The CDR3 contains 15 residues. Germline CDR1 is SEHNR and CDR2 is FQNEAQ (reference sequence). Deletions cut 4 bases from V and 0 bases from J, with 12 bases between. Here the CDR3 reads CASSYQGKMNTEAFF. As DNA, the CDR3 is TGTGCCAGCAGCTATCAGGGGAAGATGAACACTGAAGCTTTCTTT. Variable domain in full (rest from reference TRBV7-9 and TRBJ1-1): DTGVSQNPRHKITKRGQNVTFRCDPISEHNRLYWYRQTLGQGPEFLTYFQNEAQLEKSRLLSDRFSAERPKGSFSTLEIQRTEQGDSAMYLCASSYQGKMNTEAFFGQGTRLTVV.

The chain recombines TRBV28 with TRBJ1-5; 12 bases match TRBD1. The CDR3 is 15 residues long. J was trimmed by 5 bases and V by 5 bases; bases with no gene match: 4. CDR1 is MDHEN and CDR2 is SYDVKM in the germline V gene. The CDR3 bases are TGTGCCAGCAGTGGGACAGGGGGCGGATATCAGCCCCAGCATTTT. As protein: CASSGTGGGYQPQHF. Based on the CDR3 plus reference TRBV28 and TRBJ1-5, the full variable domain is DVKVTQSSRYLVKRTGEKVFLECVQDMDHENMFWYRQDPGLGLRLIYFSYDVKMKEKGDIPEGYSVSREKKERFSLILESASTNQTSMYLCASSGTGGGYQPQHFGDGTRLSIL.

V and J are TRBV7-2 and TRBJ2-7; 8 bases fit TRBD1. The germline CDR1 and CDR2 sequences are SGHTA and FQGNSA. The ends lost 1 base at V and 2 bases at J; junction bases unmatched: 7. The CDR3 length is 16 residues. The CDR3 here is CASSLVGLGQAYEQYF. CDR3 DNA: TGTGCCAGCAGCTTAGTTGGCTTGGGACAGGCCTACGAGCAGTACTTC.

The rearrangement joins TRBV6-5 to TRBJ1-2; no clear D. V was clipped by 6 bases and J by 0 bases, with 11 bases between them. The CDR3 totals 14 residues. In germline, CDR1 is MNHEY, CDR2 SVGAGI. CDR3 sequence: CASRLGRTNYGYTF. In DNA form, the CDR3 reads TGTGCCAGCAGACTAGGACGGACTAACTATGGCTACACCTTC.

This rearrangement joins TRBV2 to TRBJ2-2, with 10 positions matching TRBD2. The germline V gene encodes CDR1 SNHLY and CDR2 FYNNEI. Trimming cost V 8 bases and J 1 base; bases outside gene matches: 10. CDR3 length equals 17 residues. The CDR3 DNA is TGTGCCAGCCGAGAGAGCGGGGGGGCCTGGAACACCGGGGAGCTGTTTTTT. The encoded protein is CASRESGGAWNTGELFF.

The gene calls are TRBV10-1 and TRBJ2-7; D uncertain. The CDR3 totals 15 residues. The V end lost 0 bases, the J end lost 5 bases, and 14 bases lay between the germline ends. CDR1 and CDR2 (germline): WNHNN, SYGVQD (reference sequence). DNA of the CDR3: TGCGCCAGCAGTGAGTCGGGTACAATGGGCGACGAGCAGTACTTC. It yields the protein CASSESGTMGDEQYF.

The chain has TRBV13 and TRBJ2-5; tentative D call: TRBD2 (6 bases). The CDR3 length is 13 residues. V gave up 5 bases and J gave up 6 bases, with 13 bases separating them. CDR1 is PRHDT, CDR2 FYEKMQ, per germline (reference sequence). The CDR3 protein is CASSPTSHKTQYF. In DNA, the CDR3 is TGTGCCAGCAGCCCGACTAGTCATAAGACCCAGTACTTC. The complete variable domain, with remaining parts taken from reference TRBV13 and TRBJ2-5, reads AAGVIQSPRHLIKEKRETATLKCYPIPRHDTVYWYQQGPGQDPQFLISFYEKMQSDKGSIPDRFSAQQFSDYHSELNMSSLELGDSALYFCASSPTSHKTQYFGPGTRLLVL.

This clone was seen a few times. This sequence joins TRBV10-1 and TRBJ2-1, with TRBD2 as a possible D gene (5 bases). Germline V gene data show CDR1 as WNHNN and CDR2 as SYGVQD (reference sequence). The CDR3 is 14 residues long. Trimming stripped 5 bases from V and 1 base from J, with 9 bases between. This CDR3 reads CASSRTGSYNEQFF. CDR3 coding DNA: TGCGCCAGCAGTAGGACTGGATCCTACAATGAGCAGTTCTTC.

This clone showed up just once. The chain combines TRBV5-1 with TRBJ2-7, with D unclear. V was clipped by 5 bases and J by 7 bases, with 19 bases between them. Per germline, CDR1 SGHRS and CDR2 YFSETQ. The CDR3 is made up of 14 amino acids. The CDR3 DNA sequence: TGCGCCAGCAGGTCGTGGGCAAATCTACGGGAGCAGTACTTC. Translation: CASRSWANLREQYF.

The J gene is TRBJ2-7, the V gene TRBV7-8; the D is unclear. Deletions cut 5 bases from V and 6 bases from J, with 11 bases between. This CDR3 region has 12 residues. CDR1 and CDR2 from the germline V gene are SGHVS and FQNEAQ. This CDR3 is CASSAMALEQYF. The DNA of the CDR3 is TGTGCCAGCAGCGCAATGGCTCTCGAGCAGTACTTC. The entire variable domain, with the rest obtained from reference TRBV7-8 and TRBJ2-7, is as follows: GAGVSQSPRYKVAKRGQDVALRCDPISGHVSLFWYQQALGQGPEFLTYFQNEAQLDKSGLPSDRFFAERPEGSVSTLKIQRTQQEDSAVYLCASSAMALEQYFGPGTRLTVT.

The V call is TRBV2, the J call TRBJ2-1; D might be TRBD2 (6 bases). The CDR3 totals 16 residues. Trimming stripped 7 bases from V and 6 bases from J, with 22 bases between. In germline, CDR1 is SNHLY, CDR2 FYNNEI. CDR3: CASIRGILVSSNEQFF. In nucleotides, the CDR3 is TGTGCCAGCATTCGGGGGATCTTGGTGTCGTCCAATGAGCAGTTCTTC.

The chain recombines TRBV11-2 with TRBJ1-5; tentative D call: TRBD1 (5 bases). With 1 base removed from V and 2 bases from J, the gap between germline ends came to 9 bases. CDR3 size: 15 residues. CDR1 and CDR2 (germline): SGHAT, FQNNGV. The CDR3: CASSLGTHGNQPQHF. The DNA for the CDR3 is TGTGCCAGCAGCTTAGGGACACATGGCAATCAGCCCCAGCATTTT.

This chain joins TRBV14 and TRBJ1-6, with a tentative D call TRBD1 (6 bases). Germline values: CDR1 SGHDN, CDR2 FVKESK. Trimming removed 4 bases at V and 5 bases at J, with 12 bases between. This CDR3 has 15 amino acids. The CDR3 loop reads CASSRTQGNNSPLHF. CDR3 bases: TGTGCCAGCAGCCGTACTCAGGGGAATAATTCACCCCTCCACTTT.

The V gene is TRBV5-1, the J gene TRBJ2-2; maybe TRBD1 (6 bases). Trimming pared 3 bases from V and 6 bases from J, leaving 15 bases between. Germline V CDR1 and CDR2: SGHRS, YFSETQ. CDR3 size: 15 residues. The CDR3 sequence: CASSWDILSAGELFF. The CDR3 DNA reads TGCGCCAGCAGCTGGGACATACTCTCGGCCGGGGAGCTGTTTTTT.

The chain is built from TRBV5-1 and TRBJ2-2; weak D call: TRBD1 (5 bases). The germline V gene encodes CDR1 SGHRS and CDR2 YFSETQ. CDR3 size: 13 residues. Trimming pared 4 bases from V and 3 bases from J, leaving 7 bases between. The CDR3: CASSLQDTGELFF. CDR3 coding DNA: TGCGCCAGCAGCCTACAGGACACCGGGGAGCTGTTTTTT.

The rearrangement links TRBV14 to TRBJ1-1, with 12 bases fitting TRBD1. The germline CDR1 and CDR2 sequences are SGHDN and FVKESK. V was pared by 4 bases and J by 10 bases, with 10 bases of the junction left unmatched. This CDR3 region has 15 residues. The CDR3, as DNA: TGTGCCAGCAGCCCGCGGGGGACAGGGGGCTTGCTAGCTTTCTTT. It is translated as CASSPRGTGGLLAFF.

The CDR3 DNA reads as TGCAGCGTTGGTTCGGCTACTGAAGCTTTCTTT. It codes for CSVGSATEAFF. J is TRBJ1-1 and V is TRBV29-1; no firm D call. V shed 4 bases and J shed 5 bases, with 8 bases lying between them. Germline-derived CDR1 and CDR2 are SQVTM and ANQGSEA. The CDR3 contains 11 residues. The complete variable domain, with remaining parts taken from reference TRBV29-1 and TRBJ1-1, reads SAVISQKPSRDICQRGTSLTIQCQVDSQVTMMFWYRQQPGQSLTLIATANQGSEATYESGFVIDKFPISRPNLTFSTLTVSNMSPEDSSIYLCSVGSATEAFFGQGTRLTVV.

The chain couples TRBV13 to TRBJ2-7, with D hard to call. The CDR3 is made up of 14 amino acids. Germline V gives CDR1 PRHDT, CDR2 FYEKMQ (reference sequence). Trimming took 0 bases from V and 2 from J, leaving 8 bases between them. The CDR3 spells CASSLGPAAYEQYF. In nucleotides, the CDR3 is TGTGCCAGCAGCTTAGGTCCAGCCGCCTACGAGCAGTACTTC.

The chain carries TRBV2 and TRBJ1-2; TRBD1 agrees at 10 bases. Trimming at V came to 3 bases and at J to 5 bases, leaving 0 bases not matched to a gene. CDR1 and CDR2 from the germline V gene are SNHLY and FYNNEI. There are 13 residues in the CDR3. CDR3 in amino acids: CASSEGQGYGYTF. The CDR3 nucleotides read TGTGCCAGCAGTGAGGGACAGGGGTATGGCTACACCTTC.

The genes are TRBV5-1 and TRBJ2-3, with D perhaps TRBD1 (6 bases). V gave up 0 bases and J gave up 6 bases, with 14 bases separating them. This CDR3 has 15 residues. Per the germline V gene, CDR1 is SGHRS and CDR2 is YFSETQ. CDR3 region: CASSLDGGPADTQYF. The CDR3 region has the DNA TGCGCCAGCAGCTTGGATGGGGGCCCGGCGGATACGCAGTATTTT.

The CDR3 loop is CASSQGDRGSDTQYF. CDR3 DNA: TGCGCCAGCAGCCAAGGGGACAGGGGGTCAGATACGCAGTATTTT. The chain links TRBV4-1 to TRBJ2-3, with 11 nucleotides matching TRBD1. CDR3 length: 15 amino acids. V lost 1 base, J lost 4 bases, and 1 base stayed unmatched. CDR1 and CDR2 (germline): MGHRA, YSYEKL.

This chain links TRBV28 with TRBJ2-7, with D perhaps TRBD1 (5 bases). The CDR3 sequence is 12 residues long. Germline lookup yields CDR1 MDHEN and CDR2 SYDVKM. Trimming took 7 bases from V and 3 from J, leaving 10 bases between them. The CDR3 loop reads CASTRQNYEQYF. The CDR3 bases are TGTGCCAGCACCAGACAGAACTACGAGCAGTACTTC.

The chain has TRBV2 and TRBJ2-5; 11 nucleotides match TRBD1. Looked up from germline, CDR1 is SNHLY and CDR2 is FYNNEI. With V trimmed by 6 bases and J by 4 bases, 7 bases remained unmatched. The CDR3 consists of 15 residues. Here the CDR3 DNA reads TGTGCCAGCAGCCCGCTGGGGACAGGGGGAGAGACCCAGTACTTC. Protein product: CASSPLGTGGETQYF.

This rearrangement joins TRBV6-5 to TRBJ2-2; D unclear. The CDR3 spans 11 residues. The germline CDR1 and CDR2 sequences are MNHEY and SVGAGI. Trimming shortened V by 8 bases and J by 5 bases, and 6 bases separated the two germline ends. DNA for the CDR3: TGTGCCAGCGGCCGAACCGGGGAGCTGTTTTTT. Protein: CASGRTGELFF.

This clone was seen just once. The chain carries TRBV27 and TRBJ1-4; the D gene is possibly TRBD1 (5 bases). V lost 5 bases and J lost 0, with 10 bases in between. The CDR3 has 15 residues. The germline V gene has CDR1 MNHEY and CDR2 SMNVEV (reference sequence). The CDR3 bases are TGTGCCAGCAGTCGAGGGGATGCAACTAATGAAAAACTGTTTTTT. It specifies CASSRGDATNEKLFF.

The gene calls are TRBV27 and TRBJ1-2, with 10 bases fitting TRBD1. Germline trimming cut 5 bases from V and 5 bases from J; bases unmatched to any gene: 8. The germline V gene has CDR1 MNHEY and CDR2 SMNVEV (reference sequence). The CDR3 is made up of 15 amino acids. CDR3 amino acids: CASSTGQGDMYGYTF. The CDR3 DNA reads as TGTGCCAGCAGTACTGGACAGGGGGACATGTATGGCTACACCTTC.

The V and J genes are TRBV7-9 and TRBJ1-4; 7 bases map to TRBD1. The CDR3 is made up of 16 amino acids. The junction had 2 bases not matched to a gene; V was cut back by 1 base and J by 0 bases. Germline CDR1 is SEHNR and CDR2 is FQNEAQ (reference sequence). DNA of the CDR3: TGTGCCAGCAGCTTAGACGACAGGGCAACTAATGAAAAACTGTTTTTT. Translating it yields CASSLDDRATNEKLFF.

This rearrangement joins TRBV6-5 to TRBJ1-2; D gene unclear. The germline V gene has CDR1 MNHEY and CDR2 SVGAGI. The CDR3 is 15 amino acids. With 6 bases removed from V and 4 bases from J, the gap between germline ends came to 18 bases. This CDR3 reads CASSFGRAEIYGYTF. CDR3 sequence (DNA): TGTGCCAGCAGCTTCGGGAGGGCAGAAATCTATGGCTACACCTTC.

The chain has TRBV4-1 and TRBJ1-2; 10 nucleotides match TRBD1. Germline CDR1 is MGHRA and CDR2 is YSYEKL. The J segment lost 8 bases and the V segment lost 0 bases, leaving 6 bases of the junction unmatched. CDR3 size: 15 residues. CDR3 sequence: CASSQDQTGGGGYTF. The DNA for the CDR3 is TGCGCCAGCAGCCAAGACCAGACAGGGGGCGGAGGCTACACCTTC.

Notes on this clone: Germline is not matched at one junction end, which may reflect a read error. The chain has TRBV7-7 and TRBJ2-2; 13 bases agree with TRBD2. The CDR3 runs 16 residues. Germline-derived CDR1 and CDR2 are SSHAT and FNYEAQ (reference sequence). The CDR3 DNA sequence: TGTGCTAGCAGCTCCGGACTAGCGGGGGTGAACGGGGAGCTGTTTTTT. Encoded protein: CASSSGLAGVNGELFF.